These 13 T cell receptor beta chains share one sample of origin, sequenced in a study of cytomegalovirus exposure and HLA in healthy donors. The PCR contained 60 Vbeta and 13 Jbeta primers. Using immunoSEQ multiplex PCR, the repertoire was profiled, and TCRdb retains in-frame clones only, with some absent. This sample yields some 88,000 clones, of which over 65% are seen a single time; approximately 15% belongs to the top ten. The sample consisted of PBMCs. These receptors originate from a young woman in good health and CMV-seropositive.

This clone was picked up a small number of times. The chain uses TRBV15 and TRBJ2-7; D is possibly TRBD2 (6 bases). V lost 4 bases and J 2 bases, leaving 21 bases between the germline ends. Germline-derived CDR1 and CDR2 are LNHNV and YYDKDF (reference sequence). The CDR3 loop spans 17 amino acids. CDR3 DNA: TGTGCCACCAGCAAAAGGCTGGGGACTGTATTAGCCTACGAGCAGTACTTC. It codes for CATSKRLGTVLAYEQYF.

The chain uses TRBV6-5 and TRBJ1-1; 8 nucleotides line up with TRBD1. J gave up 11 bases and V 5 bases, and 13 bases lay outside the gene matches. The CDR3 has 14 amino acids. Germline V gene data show CDR1 as MNHEY and CDR2 as SVGAGI. The CDR3 loop reads CASSTFTGGALAFF. CDR3 nucleotide sequence: TGTGCCAGCAGTACTTTCACAGGGGGAGCTTTGGCTTTCTTT.

The J gene is TRBJ2-5, the V gene TRBV29-1; perhaps TRBD2 as D (6 bases). There are 13 residues in the CDR3. Germline CDR1 is SQVTM and CDR2 is ANQGSEA. Trimming left V 4 bases short and J 0 bases short, with 9 bases between. CDR3 coding DNA: TGCAGCGTTGGGAGGGGTTACCAAGAGACCCAGTACTTC. Its translation: CSVGRGYQETQYF.

This clone appeared a few times. The chain has TRBV5-6 and TRBJ1-2, with TRBD1 matching over 7 bases. Per germline, CDR1 SGHDT and CDR2 YYEEEE. Trimming cost V 5 bases and J 2 bases; bases outside gene matches: 15. The CDR3 has 17 residues. CDR3 nucleotide sequence: TGTGCCAGCAGTCTCTTCTTGCGACAGGGCAAGAACTATGGCTACACCTTC. Its protein product is CASSLFLRQGKNYGYTF. The full variable domain, in which reference TRBV5-6 and TRBJ1-2 provide the parts outside the CDR3, is DAGVTQSPTHLIKTRGQQVTLRCSPKSGHDTVSWYQQALGQGPQFIFQYYEEEERQRGNFPDRFSGHQFPNYSSELNVNALLLGDSALYLCASSLFLRQGKNYGYTFGSGTRLTVV.

The chain recombines TRBV6-5 with TRBJ1-4; 8 bases are a match to TRBD1. Germline V gene sequence: CDR1 MNHEY, CDR2 SVGAGI. The CDR3 sequence is 13 residues long. The V gene end was trimmed by 11 bases and the J gene end by 4 bases; junction bases not matched to a gene: 6. The CDR3 region has the DNA TGTGCCGCCGCAGGGGGCTATAATGAAAAACTGTTTTTT. Protein sequence: CAAAGGYNEKLFF.

This chain joins TRBV30 and TRBJ1-2; D remains unclear. Between the trimmed V and J ends, which lost 0 bases and 8 bases, there was a span of 19 bases. The CDR3 sequence is 15 residues long. Germline CDR1 GTSNPN, CDR2 SVGIG (reference sequence). CDR3 region: CAWSVRGRLPEGYTF. CDR3 nucleotide sequence: TGTGCCTGGAGTGTACGTGGGAGACTTCCTGAAGGCTACACCTTC.

The chain is built from TRBV13 and TRBJ2-5, with 8 positions matching TRBD1. CDR1 and CDR2 (germline): PRHDT, FYEKMQ (reference sequence). Trimming cost V 5 bases and J 5 bases; bases outside gene matches: 10. The CDR3 is 15 amino acids. This CDR3 is CASSQRQGRGETQYF. CDR3 in DNA: TGTGCCAGCAGCCAGCGACAGGGGCGAGGGGAGACCCAGTACTTC.

The chain uses TRBV7-2 and TRBJ2-7, with D perhaps TRBD1 (6 bases). The CDR3 has 14 residues. CDR1 SGHTA and CDR2 FQGNSA come from the germline V gene. V lost 1 base to trimming and J lost 2 bases, with 9 bases between them. In DNA, the CDR3 is TGTGCCAGCAGCTTAGGTCGACAGGCCTACGAGCAGTACTTC. The encoded protein is CASSLGRQAYEQYF.

The chain joins TRBV5-1 to TRBJ2-1; 11 nucleotides agree with TRBD2. Germline assignment: CDR1 SGHRS and CDR2 YFSETQ. The CDR3 contains 17 residues. The J segment lost 4 bases and the V segment lost 3 bases, leaving 9 bases of the junction unmatched. CDR3 coding DNA: TGCGCCAGCAGCTCGGGTAGCGGGAGGGACCCTTACAATGAGCAGTTCTTC. Its translation is CASSSGSGRDPYNEQFF.

The chain is built from TRBV2 and TRBJ2-7; a weak D match, TRBD1 (5 bases). Looked up from germline, CDR1 is SNHLY and CDR2 is FYNNEI. The CDR3 contains 13 residues. V lost 7 bases and J 2 bases, leaving 12 bases between the germline ends. Here the CDR3 DNA reads TGTGCCAGCAACCCGACAGTTACCTACGAGCAGTACTTC. It specifies CASNPTVTYEQYF.

This clone was picked up one time. The chain combines TRBV2 with TRBJ1-4; D call uncertain. Per the germline V gene, CDR1 is SNHLY and CDR2 is FYNNEI. V was trimmed by 4 bases and J by 0 bases, leaving 12 bases between them. The CDR3 runs to 16 residues. The CDR3 nucleotides read TGTGCCAGCAGTGGATCACAGAGTTCAACTAATGAAAAACTGTTTTTT. It encodes CASSGSQSSTNEKLFF.

This clone was seen a handful of times. The chain carries TRBV7-2 and TRBJ2-7; the D gene is possibly TRBD2 (7 bases). CDR1 is SGHTA and CDR2 is FQGNSA in the germline V gene. This CDR3 has 15 amino acids. V lost 5 bases to trimming and J lost 3 bases, with 17 bases between them. The CDR3 region is CASSRGAGVGYEQYF. The CDR3 nucleotides are TGTGCCAGCAGCCGGGGGGCAGGGGTGGGCTACGAGCAGTACTTC.

V usage is TRBV13 and J usage is TRBJ2-7, with 8 bases identical to TRBD2. Trimming at V came to 2 bases and at J to 6 bases, leaving 6 bases not matched to a gene. The CDR3 loop spans 14 amino acids. Germline lookup yields CDR1 PRHDT and CDR2 FYEKMQ (reference sequence). In DNA form, the CDR3 reads TGTGCCAGCAGCTTACGGGGGGGCCATCTCGAGCAGTACTTC. Translated: CASSLRGGHLEQYF.